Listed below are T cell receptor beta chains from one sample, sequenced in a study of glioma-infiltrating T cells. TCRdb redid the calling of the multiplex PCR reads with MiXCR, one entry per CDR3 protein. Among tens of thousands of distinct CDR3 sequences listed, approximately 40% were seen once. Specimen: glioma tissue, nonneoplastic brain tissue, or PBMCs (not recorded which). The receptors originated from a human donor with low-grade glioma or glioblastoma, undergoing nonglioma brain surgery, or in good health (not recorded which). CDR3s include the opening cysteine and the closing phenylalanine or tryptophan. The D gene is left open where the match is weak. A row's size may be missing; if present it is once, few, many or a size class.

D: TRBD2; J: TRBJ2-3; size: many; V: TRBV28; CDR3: CASSPEGLAGSTDTQYF; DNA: TGTGCCAGCAGCCCAGAGGGACTAGCGGGGAGTACAGATACGCAGTATTTT
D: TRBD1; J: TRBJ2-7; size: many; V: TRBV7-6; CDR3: CASSLSHAGTGGTYEQYF; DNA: TGTGCCAGCAGCTTATCCCACGCCGGGACAGGGGGCACCTACGAGCAGTACTTC
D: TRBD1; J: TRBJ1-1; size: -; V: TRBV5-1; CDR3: CASRSDRGETEAFF; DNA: TGCGCCAGCAGATCTGACAGGGGAGAGACTGAAGCTTTCTTT
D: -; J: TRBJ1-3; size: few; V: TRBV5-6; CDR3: CASHSSWAKDTIYF; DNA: TGTGCCAGCCACTCTTCTTGGGCGAAGGACACCATATATTTT
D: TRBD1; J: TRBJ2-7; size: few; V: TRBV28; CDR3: CASSGDREGEQYF; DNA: TGTGCCAGCAGTGGGGACAGGGAAGGGGAGCAGTACTTC
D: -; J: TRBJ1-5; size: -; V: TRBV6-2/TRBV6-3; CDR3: CASREPGKDYSNQPQHF; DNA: TGTGCCAGCAGGGAACCGGGAAAAGATTATAGCAATCAGCCCCAGCATTTT
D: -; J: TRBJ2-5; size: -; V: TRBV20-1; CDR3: CSPSEETQYF; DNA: TGCAGTCCTAGCGAAGAGACCCAGTACTTC
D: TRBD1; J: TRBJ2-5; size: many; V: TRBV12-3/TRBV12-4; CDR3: CASSGTGVDETQYF; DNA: TGTGCCAGCAGTGGGACAGGGGTTGATGAGACCCAGTACTTC
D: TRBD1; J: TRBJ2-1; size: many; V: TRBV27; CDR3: CASSLGQGLNEQFF; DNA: TGTGCCAGCAGTCTAGGACAGGGCCTGAATGAGCAGTTCTTC
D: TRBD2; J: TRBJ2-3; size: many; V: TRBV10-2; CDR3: CASSASGGVTDTQYF; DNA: TGCGCCAGCAGCGCTAGCGGGGGAGTCACAGATACGCAGTATTTT
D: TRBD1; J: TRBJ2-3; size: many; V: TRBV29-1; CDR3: CRLQGAQTDTQYF; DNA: TGCAGATTACAGGGGGCGCAAACAGATACGCAGTATTTT
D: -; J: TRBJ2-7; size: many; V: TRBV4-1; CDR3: CASSQVRTNTYEQYF; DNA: TGCGCCAGCAGCCAAGTACGGACAAACACCTACGAGCAGTACTTC
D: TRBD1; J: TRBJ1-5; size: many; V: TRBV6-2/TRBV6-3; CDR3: CASSALDRGTQPQHF; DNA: TGTGCCAGCAGCGCATTAGACAGGGGTACTCAGCCCCAGCATTTT
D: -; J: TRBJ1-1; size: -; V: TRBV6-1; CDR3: CAIGERADGDTEAFF; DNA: TGTGCCATAGGGGAGAGGGCGGACGGAGACACTGAAGCTTTCTTT
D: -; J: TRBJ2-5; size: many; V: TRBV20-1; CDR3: CSAILRNPRETQYF; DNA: TGCAGTGCTATCCTCCGGAACCCCCGGGAGACCCAGTACTTC
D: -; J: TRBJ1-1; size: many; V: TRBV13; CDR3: CASSLDESEAFF; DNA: TGTGCCAGCAGCTTAGACGAGTCTGAAGCTTTCTTT
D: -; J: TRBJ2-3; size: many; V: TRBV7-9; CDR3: CASSFAHSTDTQYF; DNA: TGTGCCAGCAGCTTTGCTCACAGTACAGATACGCAGTATTTT
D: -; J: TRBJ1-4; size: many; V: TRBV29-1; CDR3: CSVGYNEKLFF; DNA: TGCAGCGTTGGGTATAATGAAAAACTGTTTTTT
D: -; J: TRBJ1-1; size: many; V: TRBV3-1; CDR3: CASSRTRNTEAFF; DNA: TGTGCCAGCAGCCGAACACGGAACACTGAAGCTTTCTTT
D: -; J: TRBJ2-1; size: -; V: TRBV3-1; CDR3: CGSSQSSSELYNEQFF; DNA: TGTGGCAGCAGCCAATCCTCTAGCGAGCTCTACAATGAGCAGTTCTTC
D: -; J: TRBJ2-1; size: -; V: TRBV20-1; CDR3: CSALQTYEQFF; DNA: TGCAGTGCCCTCCAGACCTATGAGCAGTTCTTC
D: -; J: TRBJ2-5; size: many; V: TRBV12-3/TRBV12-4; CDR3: CASSFAGMAQRQETQYF; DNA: TGTGCCAGCAGTTTTGCCGGGATGGCGCAGCGACAAGAGACCCAGTACTTC
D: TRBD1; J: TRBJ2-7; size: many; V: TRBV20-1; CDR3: CSASLTGPYEQYF; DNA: TGCAGTGCTAGTCTGACAGGGCCCTACGAGCAGTACTTC
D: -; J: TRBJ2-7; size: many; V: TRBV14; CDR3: CASSQEDNYEQYF; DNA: TGTGCCAGCAGCCAAGAGGACAATTACGAGCAGTACTTC
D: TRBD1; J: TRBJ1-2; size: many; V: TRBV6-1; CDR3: CASMTGTVYGYTF; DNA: TGTGCCAGCATGACGGGGACAGTTTATGGCTACACCTTC
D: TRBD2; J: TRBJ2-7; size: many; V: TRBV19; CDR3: CASSVNSGRTYEQYF; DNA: TGTGCCAGTAGTGTGAATAGCGGGAGGACCTACGAGCAGTACTTC
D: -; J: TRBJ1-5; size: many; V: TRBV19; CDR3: CASSNGQINQPQHF; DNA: TGTGCCAGTAGTAACGGACAGATAAATCAGCCCCAGCATTTT
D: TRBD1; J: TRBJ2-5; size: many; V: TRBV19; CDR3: CASSTQGAGAQYF; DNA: TGTGCCAGTAGTACTCAGGGGGCCGGGGCCCAGTACTTC
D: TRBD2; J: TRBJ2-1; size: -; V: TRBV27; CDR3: CASSSSGTSGFFYNGQFF; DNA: TGTGCCAGCAGTTCCTCCGGGACTAGCGGATTCTTCTACAACGGGCAGTTCTTC
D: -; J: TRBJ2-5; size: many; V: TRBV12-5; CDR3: CASGPGSYETQYF; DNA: TGTGCTAGTGGTCCGGGTTCTTATGAGACCCAGTACTTC
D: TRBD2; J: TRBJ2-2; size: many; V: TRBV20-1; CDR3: CSARGRATNTGELFF; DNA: TGCAGTGCTAGGGGGAGGGCTACGAACACCGGGGAGCTGTTTTTT
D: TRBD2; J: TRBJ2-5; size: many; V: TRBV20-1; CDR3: CSVRDSGGAGETQYF; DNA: TGCAGTGTTAGAGACAGCGGGGGGGCCGGAGAGACCCAGTACTTC
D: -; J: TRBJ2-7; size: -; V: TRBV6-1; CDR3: CAISEYSQQYF; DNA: TGTGCCATCAGTGAGTACAGCCAGCAGTACTTC
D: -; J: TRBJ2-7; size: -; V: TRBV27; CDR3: CASSFVGGAYEQYF; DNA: TGTGCCAGCAGTTTCGTGGGAGGTGCCTACGAGCAGTACTTC
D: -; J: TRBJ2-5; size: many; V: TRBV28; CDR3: CASSTPSTQPGTHSMAYQETQYF; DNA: TGTGCCAGCAGTACGCCGTCAACCCAACCCGGGACTCACTCTATGGCCTACCAAGAGACCCAGTACTTC
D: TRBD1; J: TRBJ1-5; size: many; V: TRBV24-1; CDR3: CATQGQGGSQPQHF; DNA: TGTGCCACCCAAGGACAGGGAGGCAGTCAGCCCCAGCATTTT
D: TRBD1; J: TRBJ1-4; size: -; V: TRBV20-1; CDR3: CSASTGGLNEKLFF; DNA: TGCAGTGCTAGTACAGGGGGCTTAAATGAAAAACTGTTTTTT
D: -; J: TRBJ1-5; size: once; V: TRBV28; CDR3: CASSFNSFNQPQHF; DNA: TGTGCCAGCAGTTTCAACAGCTTCAATCAGCCCCAGCATTTT
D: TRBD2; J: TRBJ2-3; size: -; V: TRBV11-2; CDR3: CASSHVAGGTDTQYF; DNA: TGTGCCAGCAGCCATGTAGCGGGAGGGACAGATACGCAGTATTTT
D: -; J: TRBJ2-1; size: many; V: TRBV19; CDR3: CASSPRWGTHYNEQFF; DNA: TGTGCCAGTAGTCCAAGATGGGGGACCCACTACAATGAGCAGTTCTTC
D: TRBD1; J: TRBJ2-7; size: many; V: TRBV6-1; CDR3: CASSMTGGGPYEQYF; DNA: TGTGCCAGCAGTATGACAGGGGGAGGCCCCTACGAGCAGTACTTC
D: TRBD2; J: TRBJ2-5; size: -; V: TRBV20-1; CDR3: CSSSDRLAGGRETQYF; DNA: TGCAGTTCTAGTGACCGACTAGCGGGAGGCCGAGAGACCCAATACTTC
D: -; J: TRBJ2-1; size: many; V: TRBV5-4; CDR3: CASSLRDFPGEQFF; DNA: TGTGCCAGCAGCCTGAGGGACTTTCCCGGGGAGCAGTTCTTC
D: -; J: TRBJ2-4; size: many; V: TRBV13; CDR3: CASSSDLPGEVSAKNIQYF; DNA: TGTGCCAGCAGCTCCGATCTCCCGGGGGAGGTGAGCGCCAAAAACATTCAGTACTTC
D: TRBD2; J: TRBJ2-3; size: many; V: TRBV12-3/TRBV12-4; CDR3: CASTGGDTQYF; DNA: TGTGCCAGCACGGGGGGGGATACGCAGTATTTT
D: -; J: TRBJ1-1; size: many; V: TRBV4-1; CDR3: CASSQMGAGTEAFF; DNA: TGCGCCAGCAGCCAGATGGGGGCAGGGACTGAAGCTTTCTTT
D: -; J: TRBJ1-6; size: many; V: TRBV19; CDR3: CASSTGYNSPLHF; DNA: TGTGCCAGTAGTACAGGGTATAATTCACCCCTCCACTTT
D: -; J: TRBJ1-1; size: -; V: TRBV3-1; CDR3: CASGQGVLSGVTEAFF; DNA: TGTGCCAGCGGCCAAGGAGTACTATCGGGGGTAACTGAAGCTTTCTTT
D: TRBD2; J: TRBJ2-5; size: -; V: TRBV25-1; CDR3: CASSETSVSTETQYF; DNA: TGTGCCAGCAGCGAGACTAGCGTAAGCACAGAGACCCAGTACTTC
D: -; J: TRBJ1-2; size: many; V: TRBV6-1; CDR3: CASRRTVEGIYGYTF; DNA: TGTGCCAGCAGACGGACCGTCGAAGGGATCTATGGCTACACCTTC
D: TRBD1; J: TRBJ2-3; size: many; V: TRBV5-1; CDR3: CASSMQDRVTDTQYF; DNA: TGCGCCAGCAGCATGCAGGACAGGGTGACAGATACGCAGTATTTT
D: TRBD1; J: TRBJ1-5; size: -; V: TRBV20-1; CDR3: CSATSDRTGVGDQPQHF; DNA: TGCAGTGCCACCAGTGACCGAACAGGGGTGGGTGATCAGCCCCAGCATTTT
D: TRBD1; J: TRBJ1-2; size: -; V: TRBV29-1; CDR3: CSVVAGGYGYTF; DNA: TGCAGCGTTGTAGCAGGGGGGTATGGCTACACCTTC
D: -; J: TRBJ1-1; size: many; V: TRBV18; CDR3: CASSPVEAGGPNTEAFF; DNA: TGTGCCAGCTCACCGGTGGAAGCCGGGGGTCCGAACACTGAAGCTTTCTTT
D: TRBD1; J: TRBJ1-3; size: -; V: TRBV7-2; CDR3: CASSAATGAGNTIYF; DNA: TGTGCCAGCAGCGCGGCGACAGGGGCTGGAAACACCATATATTTT